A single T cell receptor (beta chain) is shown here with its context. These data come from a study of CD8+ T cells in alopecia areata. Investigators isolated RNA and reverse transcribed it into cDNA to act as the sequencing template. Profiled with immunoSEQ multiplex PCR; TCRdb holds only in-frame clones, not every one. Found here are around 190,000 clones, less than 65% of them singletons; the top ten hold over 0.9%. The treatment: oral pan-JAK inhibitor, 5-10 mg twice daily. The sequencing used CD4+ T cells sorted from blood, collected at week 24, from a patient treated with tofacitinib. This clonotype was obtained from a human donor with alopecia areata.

The CDR3 region is CASSAGPTNSPLHF. Written as DNA, the CDR3 is TGTGCCAGCAGTGCGGGACCGACTAATTCACCCCTCCACTTT. This rearrangement joins TRBV25-1 to TRBJ1-6; D perhaps matches TRBD1 (5 bases). V lost 4 bases, J lost 6 bases, and 10 bases lay in between. CDR1 MGHDK and CDR2 SYGVNS come from the germline V gene. The CDR3 is 14 amino acids.